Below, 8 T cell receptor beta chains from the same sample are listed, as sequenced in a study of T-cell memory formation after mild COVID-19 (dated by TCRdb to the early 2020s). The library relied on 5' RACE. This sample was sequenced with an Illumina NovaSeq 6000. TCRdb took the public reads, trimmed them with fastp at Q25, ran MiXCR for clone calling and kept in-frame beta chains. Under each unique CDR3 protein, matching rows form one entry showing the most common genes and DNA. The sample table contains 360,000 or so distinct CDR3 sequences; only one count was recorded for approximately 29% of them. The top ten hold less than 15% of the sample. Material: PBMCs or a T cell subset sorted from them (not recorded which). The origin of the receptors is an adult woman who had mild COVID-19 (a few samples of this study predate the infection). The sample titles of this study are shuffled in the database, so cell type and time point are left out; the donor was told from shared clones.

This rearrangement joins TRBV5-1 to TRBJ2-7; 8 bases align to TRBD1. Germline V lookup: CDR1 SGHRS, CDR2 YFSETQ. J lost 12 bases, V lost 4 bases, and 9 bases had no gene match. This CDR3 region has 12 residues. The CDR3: CASSPGGQGSYF. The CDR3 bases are TGCGCCAGCAGCCCAGGGGGCCAAGGCTCGTACTTC.

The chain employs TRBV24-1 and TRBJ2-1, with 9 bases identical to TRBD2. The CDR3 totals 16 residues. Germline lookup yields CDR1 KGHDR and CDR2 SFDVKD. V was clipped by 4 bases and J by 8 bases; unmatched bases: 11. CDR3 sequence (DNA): TGTGCCACCAGTGACTCTAATAGCGGGGGAGTCCATGAGCAGTTCTTC. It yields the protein CATSDSNSGGVHEQFF.

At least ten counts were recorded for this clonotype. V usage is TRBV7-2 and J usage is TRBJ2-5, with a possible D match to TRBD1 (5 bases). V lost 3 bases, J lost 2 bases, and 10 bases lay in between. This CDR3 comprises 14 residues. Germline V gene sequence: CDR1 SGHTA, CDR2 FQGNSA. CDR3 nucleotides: TGTGCCAGCAGCTTGAATGCAGGGCAAGAGACCCAGTACTTC. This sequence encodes CASSLNAGQETQYF.

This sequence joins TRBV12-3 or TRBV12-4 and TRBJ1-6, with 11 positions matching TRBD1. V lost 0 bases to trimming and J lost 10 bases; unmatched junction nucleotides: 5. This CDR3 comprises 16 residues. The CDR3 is CASSLARTGGNSPLHF. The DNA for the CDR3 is TGTGCCAGCAGTTTAGCAAGGACAGGGGGCAACTCACCCCTCCACTTT.

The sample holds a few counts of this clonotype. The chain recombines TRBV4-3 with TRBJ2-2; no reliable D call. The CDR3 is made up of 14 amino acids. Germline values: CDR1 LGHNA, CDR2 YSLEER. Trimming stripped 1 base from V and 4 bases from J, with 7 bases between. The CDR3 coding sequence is TGCGCCAGCAGCCAAGGGAAGGCCACCGGGGAGCTGTTTTTT. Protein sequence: CASSQGKATGELFF.

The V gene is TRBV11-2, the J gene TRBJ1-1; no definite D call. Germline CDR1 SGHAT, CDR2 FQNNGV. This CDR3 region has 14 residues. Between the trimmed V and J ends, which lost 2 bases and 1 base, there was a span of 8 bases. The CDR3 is CASSLPRQNTEAFF. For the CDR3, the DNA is TGTGCCAGCAGCTTACCCCGACAGAACACTGAAGCTTTCTTT.

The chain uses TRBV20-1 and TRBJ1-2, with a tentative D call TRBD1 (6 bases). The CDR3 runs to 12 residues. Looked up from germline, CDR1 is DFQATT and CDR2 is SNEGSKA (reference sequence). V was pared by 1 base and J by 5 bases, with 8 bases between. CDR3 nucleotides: TGCAGTGCTAGAGTCAGGGGTTATGGCTACACCTTC. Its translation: CSARVRGYGYTF.

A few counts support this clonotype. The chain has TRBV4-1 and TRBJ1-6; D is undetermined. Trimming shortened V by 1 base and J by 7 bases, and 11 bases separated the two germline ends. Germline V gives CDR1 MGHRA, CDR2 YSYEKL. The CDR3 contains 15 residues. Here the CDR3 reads CASSQVVRFNSPLHF. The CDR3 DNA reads TGCGCCAGCAGCCAAGTCGTCAGGTTCAATTCACCCCTCCACTTT.